Shown below are 24 T cell receptor beta chains from a single sample sequenced in a study of blood T cells in healthy people across ages. A second PCR of 7 to 11 cycles used a sample-barcoded 5' primer and a J-beta primer mix. A single record per CDR3 protein comes from TCRdb applying MiXCR to the 5' RACE reads. In the table there are 710,000 or so distinct CDR3 sequences, approximately 21% of which are singletons. Source material: blood. The receptors here all came from a man between 65 and 85 years old in good health.

The V gene is TRBV5-1, the J gene TRBJ1-6, with 10 bases lining up with TRBD1. Germline assignment: CDR1 SGHRS and CDR2 YFSETQ. The CDR3 runs to 17 residues. V gave up 1 base and J gave up 10 bases; unmatched junction bases: 11. The CDR3 loop reads CASSLNPGTGVQSPLHF. CDR3 nucleotides: TGCGCCAGCAGCTTGAACCCCGGGACAGGGGTTCAATCACCCCTCCACTTT.

The sample holds a few counts of this clonotype. The gene calls are TRBV19 and TRBJ2-7; TRBD2 aligns across 9 bases. The CDR3 sequence is 16 residues long. Germline CDR1 and CDR2: LNHDA and SQIVND (reference sequence). V lost 4 bases, J lost 4 bases, and 11 bases stayed unmatched. Here the CDR3 DNA reads TGTGCCAGTAGTACTCTTCGACTAGCGGCATTATACGAGCAGTACTTC. It translates to CASSTLRLAALYEQYF.

This clonotype was observed a handful of times. This chain connects TRBV20-1 to TRBJ1-2, with D uncertain. The germline V gene encodes CDR1 DFQATT and CDR2 SNEGSKA (reference sequence). V was cut by 5 bases and J by 2 bases, with 15 bases left in between. The CDR3 covers 14 residues. CDR3 bases: TGCAGTGCTTCTACCCAGAGAGTAAACTATGGCTACACCTTC. This codes for CSASTQRVNYGYTF.

This chain links TRBV28 with TRBJ2-1, with 13 bases matching TRBD2. The germline CDR1 and CDR2 sequences are MDHEN and SYDVKM. The CDR3 is 18 amino acids. V trimming: 6 bases; J trimming: 1 base; junction bases outside the gene matches: 9. This CDR3 reads CASRPPGLAGVSYNEQFF. Written as DNA, the CDR3 is TGTGCCAGCAGACCACCCGGACTAGCGGGGGTTTCCTACAATGAGCAGTTCTTC. The full variable domain, its missing parts supplied by reference TRBV28 and TRBJ2-1, is DVKVTQSSRYLVKRTGEKVFLECVQDMDHENMFWYRQDPGLGLRLIYFSYDVKMKEKGDIPEGYSVSREKKERFSLILESASTNQTSMYLCASRPPGLAGVSYNEQFFGPGTRLTVL.

On this clonotype: Given the absence of the conserved phenylalanine or tryptophan at the CDR3 end, a read error is likely. In nucleotides, the CDR3 is TGCAGCGCGACGGACGAAAAACTGTTTCTT. It codes for CSATDEKLFL. The genes are TRBV29-1 and TRBJ1-4, with D hard to call. Germline assignment: CDR1 SQVTM and CDR2 ANQGSEA. This CDR3 has 10 amino acids. Trimming took 7 bases from V and 8 from J, leaving 8 bases between them.

The table lists this clonotype with a few counts. The chain combines TRBV27 with TRBJ1-2, with D unclear. The V end was cut by 4 bases, the J end by 5 bases, with 11 bases between. Germline V gives CDR1 MNHEY, CDR2 SMNVEV (reference sequence). The CDR3 has 13 residues. DNA for the CDR3: TGTGCCAGCAGTTCTGACGTGGGGTATGGCTACACCTTC. Translated, it gives CASSSDVGYGYTF.

The chain is built from TRBV29-1 and TRBJ2-7; D is undetermined. Looked up from germline, CDR1 is SQVTM and CDR2 is ANQGSEA. With 5 bases removed from V and 3 bases from J, the gap between germline ends came to 8 bases. This CDR3 region has 11 residues. CDR3 sequence: CSVKDGYEQYF. CDR3 sequence (DNA): TGCAGCGTTAAGGACGGCTACGAGCAGTACTTC.

In this sample, this clonotype turned up a few times. V and J are TRBV29-1 and TRBJ1-1, with 8 bases that match TRBD1. J gave up 4 bases and V 2 bases, and 12 bases lay outside the gene matches. Germline CDR1 SQVTM, CDR2 ANQGSEA. The length of the CDR3 is 16 residues. This CDR3 reads CSVETLGGQGGTEAFF. CDR3 nucleotide sequence: TGCAGCGTTGAAACCCTGGGCGGACAGGGAGGCACTGAAGCTTTCTTT.

This clonotype was counted a few times. This rearrangement joins TRBV9 to TRBJ1-4, with 9 bases matching TRBD1. V lost 2 bases to trimming and J lost 6 bases; unmatched junction nucleotides: 5. The V gene's germline CDR1 is SGDLS and CDR2 YYNGEE. The CDR3 runs to 15 residues. The CDR3 sequence: CASSVRTGADEKLFF. The CDR3 DNA is TGTGCCAGCAGCGTCCGGACAGGGGCGGATGAAAAACTGTTTTTT.

Only a few counts were recorded for this clonotype. V is TRBV29-1 and J is TRBJ2-5; D not certain. The J call may be mistaken, given a closer DNA end match to TRBJ2-1. This CDR3 is 10 amino acids long. Germline V lookup: CDR1 SQVTM, CDR2 ANQGSEA. The CDR3 nucleotides are TGCAGCGTTGAAACCGGGGAGCAGTTCTTC. Encoded protein: CSVETGEQFF.

V is TRBV6-5 and J is TRBJ1-1; D unclear. This CDR3 contains 14 residues. Germline CDR1 and CDR2: MNHEY and SVGAGI. Trimming pared 2 bases from V and 0 bases from J, leaving 7 bases between. CDR3 amino acids: CASSYTSVNTEAFF. The CDR3 nucleotides are TGTGCCAGCAGTTACACATCAGTGAACACTGAAGCTTTCTTT.

V gene TRBV30 combines with J gene TRBJ1-1; 7 bases agree with TRBD1. The CDR3 sequence is 13 residues long. Germline lookup yields CDR1 GTSNPN and CDR2 SVGIG (reference sequence). In nucleotides, the CDR3 is TGTGCTCGAACAACGACAGGGAGCACTGAAGCTTTCTTT. This sequence encodes CARTTTGSTEAFF.

This clonotype was counted between two and nine times. The CDR3 is CASSPPGRRETQYF. Written as DNA, the CDR3 is TGTGCCAGCAGTCCTCCCGGCAGGAGGGAGACCCAGTACTTC. The V and J genes are TRBV12-3 or TRBV12-4 and TRBJ2-1; maybe TRBD2 (5 bases). The end of the DNA fits TRBJ2-5 better, so the J call may be wrong. The CDR3 runs 14 residues.

The chain has TRBV19 and TRBJ1-5; D not resolved. The germline V gene has CDR1 LNHDA and CDR2 SQIVND (reference sequence). The CDR3 loop spans 16 amino acids. Trimming removed 2 bases at V and 0 bases at J, with 11 bases between. The chain's CDR3 is CASSIMAAVSNQPQHF. CDR3 DNA: TGTGCCAGTAGTATAATGGCTGCAGTTAGCAATCAGCCCCAGCATTTT.

This clonotype has a handful of counts. The chain links TRBV7-2 to TRBJ2-1; 10 bases match TRBD2. Per germline, CDR1 SGHTA and CDR2 FQGNSA. V lost 5 bases, J lost 3 bases, and 4 bases stayed unmatched. The CDR3 is 15 amino acids. CDR3 nucleotides: TGTGCCAGCAGCATGGGACTAGCGATCTACAATGAGCAGTTCTTC. It codes for CASSMGLAIYNEQFF.

V gene TRBV20-1 combines with J gene TRBJ1-5; D gene ambiguous. Germline assignment: CDR1 DFQATT and CDR2 SNEGSKA (reference sequence). There are 12 residues in the CDR3. The CDR3 protein is CAGNGPNQPQHF. The CDR3 coding sequence is TGCGCGGGGAATGGGCCCAATCAGCCCCAGCATTTT.

The chain is built from TRBV4-1 and TRBJ1-1; D gene unclear. V was pared by 3 bases and J by 2 bases, with 13 bases between. CDR1 is MGHRA and CDR2 is YSYEKL in the germline V gene. CDR3 length equals 15 residues. CDR3 region: CASSHIIDTNTEAFF. The CDR3, as DNA: TGCGCCAGCAGCCACATAATAGACACAAACACTGAAGCTTTCTTT.

This clonotype was counted between two and nine times. The chain uses TRBV21-1 and TRBJ2-3. TRBV21-1 is reported as a pseudogene. The length of the CDR3 is 14 residues. CDR3 sequence reads: CASSLGRKTDTQYF. The CDR3 DNA sequence: TGTGCCAGCAGCCTTGGACGTAAAACAGATACGCAGTATTTT.

This clonotype came up a few times. The chain couples TRBV20-1 to TRBJ2-1; tentatively, D is TRBD2 (6 bases). The CDR3 is 16 amino acids. CDR1 and CDR2 from the germline V gene are DFQATT and SNEGSKA (reference sequence). The V and J ends lost 6 bases and 0 bases respectively, with 18 bases between them. This chain's CDR3 is CSASSWGEYSYNEQFF. CDR3 bases: TGCAGTGCCTCATCGTGGGGGGAGTACTCCTACAATGAGCAGTTCTTC.

The chain uses TRBV2 and TRBJ2-3, with 16 positions matching TRBD2. Germline values: CDR1 SNHLY, CDR2 FYNNEI. There are 17 residues in the CDR3. V shed 8 bases, J shed 0 bases, and the junction held 5 bases outside the gene matches. CDR3 amino acids: CASQGLAGGRSTDTQYF. CDR3 nucleotides: TGTGCCAGCCAGGGACTAGCGGGGGGGCGGAGCACAGATACGCAGTATTTT.

The CDR3 loop is CASSQEGPETQYF. The CDR3 DNA is TGTGCCAGCAGCCAAGAAGGTCCCGAGACCCAGTACTTC. The chain links TRBV3-1 to TRBJ2-5; D is undetermined. This CDR3 spans 13 amino acids. Germline loops: CDR1 LGHDT, CDR2 YNNKEL (reference sequence). Trimming left V 0 bases short and J 5 bases short, with 7 bases between.

This clonotype was seen only once. The genes are TRBV20-1 and TRBJ2-5; 10 bases line up with TRBD2. J lost 0 bases, V lost 4 bases, and 2 bases had no gene match. Germline CDR1 and CDR2: DFQATT and SNEGSKA (reference sequence). The CDR3 covers 14 residues. The CDR3 spells CSAKLAGYQETQYF. In DNA, the CDR3 is TGCAGTGCTAAACTAGCGGGATACCAAGAGACCCAGTACTTC.

The chain employs TRBV7-9 and TRBJ1-1; 8 positions agree with TRBD1. The CDR3 covers 14 residues. CDR1 is SEHNR and CDR2 is FQNEAQ in the germline V gene (reference sequence). J gave up 10 bases and V 1 base, and 8 bases lay outside the gene matches. The CDR3 DNA reads as TGTGCCAGCAGCTTAGGGGGGACAGGCCGAGGAGCTTTCTTT. This translates into CASSLGGTGRGAFF. The full variable domain, its missing parts supplied by reference TRBV7-9 and TRBJ1-1, is DTGVSQNPRHKITKRGQNVTFRCDPISEHNRLYWYRQTLGQGPEFLTYFQNEAQLEKSRLLSDRFSAERPKGSFSTLEIQRTEQGDSAMYLCASSLGGTGRGAFFGQGTRLTVV.

The chain couples TRBV3-1 to TRBJ1-2; no definite D call. The CDR3 totals 16 residues. Trimming cost V 0 bases and J 4 bases, with 15 bases left between them. The germline gives CDR1 LGHDT, CDR2 YNNKEL (reference sequence). The DNA for the CDR3 is TGTGCCAGCAGCCAAGATATGTCGAGGGCGGGCTATGGCTACACCTTC. It codes for CASSQDMSRAGYGYTF.